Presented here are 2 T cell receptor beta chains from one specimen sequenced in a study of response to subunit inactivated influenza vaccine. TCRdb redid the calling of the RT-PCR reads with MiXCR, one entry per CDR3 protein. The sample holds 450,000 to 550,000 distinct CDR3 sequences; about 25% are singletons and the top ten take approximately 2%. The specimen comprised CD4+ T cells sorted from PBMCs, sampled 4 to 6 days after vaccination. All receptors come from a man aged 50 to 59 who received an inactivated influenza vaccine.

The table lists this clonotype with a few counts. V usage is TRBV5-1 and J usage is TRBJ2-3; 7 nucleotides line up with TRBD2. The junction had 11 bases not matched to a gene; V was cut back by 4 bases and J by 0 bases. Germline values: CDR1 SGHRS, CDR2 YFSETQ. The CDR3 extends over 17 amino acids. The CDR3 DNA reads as TGCGCCAGCAGCCCCGGTTTTAGCGGGCAGAGCACAGATACGCAGTATTTT. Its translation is CASSPGFSGQSTDTQYF.

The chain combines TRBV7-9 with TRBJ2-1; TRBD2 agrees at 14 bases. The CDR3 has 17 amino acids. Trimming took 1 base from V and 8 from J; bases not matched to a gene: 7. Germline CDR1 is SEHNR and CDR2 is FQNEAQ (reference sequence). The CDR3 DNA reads TGTGCCAGCAGCTTAGGCGGGACTAGCGGGAGAGGAGATGAGCAGTTCTTC. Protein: CASSLGGTSGRGDEQFF.